The TCR beta chain described here comes from a study of a mutant IDH1 vaccine in newly diagnosed glioma. Time point described: baseline, week 1 (first vaccination visit). The treatment denotes: pre-vaccination baseline after standard-of-care therapy. The V segment lost 4 bases and the J segment 9 bases; nucleotides outside the gene matches: 2. Germline V gene lookup returns CDR1 GTSNPN and CDR2 SVGIG (reference sequence). The CDR3 contains 11 residues. TCRdb's copy holds only in-frame clones and misses some; the assay was immunoSEQ multiplex PCR. The table lists about 67,000 clones, around four fifths of them singletons.

The chain links TRBV30 to TRBJ1-3, with TRBD1 matching 8 bases. Sequenced material: peripheral blood mononuclear cells (PBMCs), taken from a glioma patient treated with radiotherapy, temozolomide or both. The receptor comes from a woman under 30 with glioma. Some clones in this sample may be carry-over from other donors' samples. This CDR3 is CAWNTGGTIYF. CDR3 coding DNA: TGTGCCTGGAACACAGGGGGCACCATATATTTT.